A single sample gave rise to the 31 T cell receptor beta chains below, sequenced in a study of T-cell reconstitution after alpha-beta-depleted transplantation in children. Unique molecular identifiers were incorporated when the TCRbeta library was constructed. MiXCR was run by TCRdb on the PCR reads, yielding one entry per CDR3 protein. The sample yields 250,000 or so distinct CDR3 sequences, under 30% seen once. This specimen was PBMCs, mostly from graft donor cells, taken 360 days after TCRalphabeta/CD19-depleted stem cell transplant. The source of these receptors is a female patient aged 2-10 years who had a stem cell transplant for congenital amegakaryocytic thrombocytopenia, so the T cells may come from the graft donor.

The chain has TRBV3-1 and TRBJ1-1; D ambiguous. Germline V gene lookup returns CDR1 LGHDT and CDR2 YNNKEL (reference sequence). The CDR3 length is 13 residues. Trimming took 1 base from V and 6 from J, leaving 9 bases between them. In DNA form, the CDR3 reads TGTGCCAGCAGCCAAGTGAACAAGGCTGAAGCTTTCTTT. This sequence encodes CASSQVNKAEAFF.

This sequence joins TRBV20-1 and TRBJ2-7; possibly TRBD1 or TRBD2 for D (7 bases each). The CDR3 sequence is 13 residues long. V was cut by 8 bases and J by 2 bases, with 16 bases left in between. The V gene's germline CDR1 is DFQATT and CDR2 SNEGSKA (reference sequence). CDR3 amino acids: CSPGGDPTYEQYF. The DNA of the CDR3 is TGCAGTCCAGGGGGGGATCCCACCTACGAGCAGTACTTC.

This clonotype was picked up a small number of times. V and J are TRBV4-1 and TRBJ2-1; TRBD2 agrees at 14 bases. The J segment lost 4 bases and the V segment lost 1 base, leaving 15 bases of the junction unmatched. The germline V gene encodes CDR1 MGHRA and CDR2 YSYEKL. This CDR3 is built from 21 residues. The CDR3 DNA sequence: TGCGCCAGCAGCCAAGCGTTTTCCCGACTAGCGGGAGGGATTGGATACAATGAGCAGTTCTTC. Protein: CASSQAFSRLAGGIGYNEQFF.

The V and J genes are TRBV12-3 or TRBV12-4 and TRBJ1-1; TRBD1 matches at 8 bases. The CDR3 is 16 amino acids. Trimming removed 0 bases from V and 6 bases from J; junction bases left unmatched: 9. The CDR3 DNA reads as TGTGCCAGCAGTTTAGCGCCTGGCAGGGGGCAATCTGAAGCTTTCTTT. It translates to CASSLAPGRGQSEAFF.

DNA of the CDR3: TGCAGTGCGACCGGGACAAGATCCGGCTACACCTTC. Protein product: CSATGTRSGYTF. The genes are TRBV20-1 and TRBJ1-2; possibly TRBD1 for D (6 bases). The CDR3 totals 12 residues. Germline V gene sequence: CDR1 DFQATT, CDR2 SNEGSKA (reference sequence). V was shortened by 6 bases and J by 8 bases, with 16 bases between the two germline ends.

This clonotype has a handful of counts. The chain uses TRBV20-1 and TRBJ2-7; TRBD1 matches at 8 bases. Germline loops: CDR1 DFQATT, CDR2 SNEGSKA (reference sequence). This CDR3 spans 16 amino acids. V dropped 1 base and J dropped 2; count of bases not matched to a gene: 10. CDR3 in DNA: TGCAGTGCTAGAGGGCCTGACAGGGGAGCCGCCTACGAGCAGTACTTC. This translates into CSARGPDRGAAYEQYF.

This clonotype was seen repeatedly, ten times or more. The chain recombines TRBV29-1 with TRBJ2-4; D not resolved. The length of the CDR3 is 13 residues. Germline V gene sequence: CDR1 SQVTM, CDR2 ANQGSEA. Trimming removed 4 bases from V and 0 bases from J, with 7 bases in between. The DNA for the CDR3 is TGCAGCGTTGTTGGGATAGCCAAAAACATTCAGTACTTC. It specifies CSVVGIAKNIQYF.

This clonotype was picked up many times. The chain uses TRBV12-3 or TRBV12-4 and TRBJ1-5; D gene ambiguous. V lost 0 bases to trimming and J lost 5 bases, with 11 bases between them. There are 15 residues in the CDR3. The CDR3 loop reads CASSLAIDFYQPQHF. The CDR3 nucleotides read TGTGCCAGCAGTTTAGCGATAGACTTTTATCAGCCCCAGCATTTT.

V and J are TRBV27 and TRBJ2-7; tentatively, D is TRBD1 or TRBD2 (5 bases each). The germline V gene has CDR1 MNHEY and CDR2 SMNVEV (reference sequence). This CDR3 spans 12 amino acids. V was clipped by 4 bases and J by 7 bases, with 11 bases between them. CDR3 coding DNA: TGTGCCAGCAGTTCGGGGCCGAGGGAGCAGTACTTC. Translation: CASSSGPREQYF.

The chain links TRBV3-1 to TRBJ1-2; 10 positions match TRBD1. Trimming took 1 base from V and 4 from J; bases not matched to a gene: 12. The CDR3 extends over 18 amino acids. Germline values: CDR1 LGHDT, CDR2 YNNKEL (reference sequence). This CDR3 reads CASSQGSRDRGGGYGYTF. CDR3 in DNA: TGTGCCAGCAGCCAAGGGTCCCGGGACAGGGGTGGAGGCTATGGCTACACCTTC. The full variable domain, in which reference TRBV3-1 and TRBJ1-2 provide the parts outside the CDR3, is DTAVSQTPKYLVTQMGNDKSIKCEQNLGHDTMYWYKQDSKKFLKIMFSYNNKELIINETVPNRFSPKSPDKAHLNLHINSLELGDSAVYFCASSQGSRDRGGGYGYTFGSGTRLTVV.

This clonotype came up a few times. The rearrangement uses TRBV10-3 and TRBJ2-7, with 9 bases matching TRBD1. The CDR3 is 14 amino acids. Trimming took 4 bases from V and 4 from J; bases not matched to a gene: 5. Germline CDR1 is ENHRY and CDR2 is SYGVKD. The CDR3 DNA follows: TGTGCCATCAGTGCCGGGACAGGGAGTTACGAGCAGTACTTC. This gives the protein CAISAGTGSYEQYF.

This clonotype has only a few counts. The chain links TRBV4-1 to TRBJ2-1; 9 bases agree with TRBD2. This CDR3 is 17 amino acids long. Germline V gene lookup returns CDR1 MGHRA and CDR2 YSYEKL. V lost 0 bases to trimming and J lost 4 bases; unmatched junction nucleotides: 7. The CDR3 region is CASSQDWAGGEYNEQFF. CDR3 bases: TGCGCCAGCAGCCAAGATTGGGCGGGGGGGGAATACAATGAGCAGTTCTTC.

This clonotype was observed a handful of times. The CDR3 DNA reads as TGTGCCAGCAGTTTAGTGGGCAGGGACACCGGGGAGCTGTTTTTT. Translating it yields CASSLVGRDTGELFF. The genes are TRBV2 and TRBJ2-2; D possibly corresponds to TRBD1 (5 bases). The CDR3 length is 15 residues. Germline V gene sequence: CDR1 SNHLY, CDR2 FYNNEI. V was cut by 5 bases and J by 3 bases, with 13 bases left in between.

The CDR3 protein is CSASWLAGASSYEQYF. CDR3 nucleotide sequence: TGCAGTGCTAGTTGGCTAGCGGGGGCCAGCTCCTACGAGCAGTACTTC. The rearrangement uses TRBV20-1 and TRBJ2-7, with 10 bases matching TRBD2. The CDR3 sequence is 16 residues long. V shed 3 bases and J 0 bases; nucleotides not matched to a gene: 8. Germline V gives CDR1 DFQATT, CDR2 SNEGSKA (reference sequence).

The chain carries TRBV3-1 and TRBJ2-3, with 7 bases that match TRBD2. Germline assignment: CDR1 LGHDT and CDR2 YNNKEL (reference sequence). CDR3 length equals 19 residues. Trimming cost V 0 bases and J 2 bases; bases outside gene matches: 14. CDR3 bases: TGTGCCAGCAGCCAAGAATGGCGAGGCGGGCTAGCGGTCACAGATACGCAGTATTTT. Translation: CASSQEWRGGLAVTDTQYF.

This clonotype has more than one count but fewer than ten. This sequence joins TRBV20-1 and TRBJ2-1; D is tentatively TRBD1 or TRBD2 (5 bases each). The V end was cut by 4 bases, the J end by 8 bases, with 18 bases between. The CDR3 is made up of 14 amino acids. The germline V gene has CDR1 DFQATT and CDR2 SNEGSKA (reference sequence). CDR3 sequence reads: CSATGSLVRDEQFF. The CDR3 nucleotides read TGCAGTGCTACAGGGTCCCTAGTGAGGGATGAGCAGTTCTTC.

This chain connects TRBV5-1 to TRBJ1-4; D is ambiguous. The CDR3 extends over 15 amino acids. Trimming removed 0 bases at V and 3 bases at J, with 9 bases between. CDR1 and CDR2 from the germline V gene are SGHRS and YFSETQ. The CDR3: CASSLDGRANEKLFF. The CDR3 region has the DNA TGCGCCAGCAGCTTGGACGGGAGGGCTAATGAAAAACTGTTTTTT.

The chain joins TRBV10-3 to TRBJ2-1; 8 positions agree with TRBD1. CDR1 and CDR2 from the germline V gene are ENHRY and SYGVKD. The V segment lost 7 bases and the J segment 2 bases; nucleotides outside the gene matches: 7. This CDR3 comprises 15 residues. In DNA form, the CDR3 reads TGTGCCATCACCAGTACAGGGGGACCCTACAATGAGCAGTTCTTC. Its translation is CAITSTGGPYNEQFF.

This clonotype was observed a handful of times. The chain links TRBV5-1 to TRBJ1-1, with TRBD1 matching over 8 bases. CDR3 size: 16 residues. CDR1 and CDR2 (germline): SGHRS, YFSETQ. The V and J ends lost 1 base and 0 bases, in that order; junction bases with no gene match: 5. The CDR3 here is CASSLSPGQVNTEAFF. As DNA, the CDR3 is TGCGCCAGCAGCTTGTCTCCGGGACAGGTGAACACTGAAGCTTTCTTT.

In this sample, this clonotype turned up a few times. The chain links TRBV4-2 to TRBJ1-5; D gene ambiguous. The length of the CDR3 is 15 residues. Trimming pared 0 bases from V and 0 bases from J, leaving 6 bases between. Germline CDR1 is LGHNA and CDR2 is YNFKEQ. This CDR3 reads CASSQETDSNQPQHF. CDR3 coding DNA: TGTGCCAGCAGCCAAGAAACGGATAGCAATCAGCCCCAGCATTTT.

This rearrangement joins TRBV2 to TRBJ2-2; D call uncertain. Germline V lookup: CDR1 SNHLY, CDR2 FYNNEI. This CDR3 comprises 14 residues. Trimming left V 1 base short and J 5 bases short, with 8 bases between. This CDR3 is CASSEDRKTGELFF. In DNA, the CDR3 is TGTGCCAGCAGTGAAGACCGAAAGACCGGGGAGCTGTTTTTT.

The chain couples TRBV20-1 to TRBJ2-4; D might be TRBD1 (5 bases). CDR1 and CDR2 (germline): DFQATT, SNEGSKA (reference sequence). Trimming cost V 5 bases and J 4 bases, with 21 bases left between them. The CDR3 runs 16 residues. The CDR3 bases are TGCAGTGCTGGCAGCTGGGGCTGGCAGGGTAAAAACATTCAGTACTTC. This codes for CSAGSWGWQGKNIQYF.

This sequence joins TRBV7-2 and TRBJ2-3; 9 bases line up with TRBD1. This CDR3 is built from 13 residues. The junction had 5 bases not matched to a gene; V was cut back by 7 bases and J by 6 bases. Looked up from germline, CDR1 is SGHTA and CDR2 is FQGNSA. CDR3 loop: CASTGQGTDTQYF. CDR3 sequence (DNA): TGTGCCAGCACAGGACAGGGGACGGATACGCAGTATTTT. The variable domain in full, with the rest retrieved from reference TRBV7-2 and TRBJ2-3, is GAGVSQSPSNKVTEKGKDVELRCDPISGHTALYWYRQSLGQGLEFLIYFQGNSAPDKSGLPSDRFSAERTGGSVSTLTIQRTQQEDSAVYLCASTGQGTDTQYFGPGTRLTVL.

V usage is TRBV7-6 and J usage is TRBJ2-1; D gene unclear. V was clipped by 3 bases and J by 7 bases, with 13 bases between them. The CDR3 consists of 14 residues. CDR1 is SGHVS, CDR2 FNYEAQ, per germline. CDR3 sequence reads: CASSLSPLGNEQFF. The CDR3 nucleotides read TGTGCCAGCAGCTTGTCCCCCCTAGGAAATGAGCAGTTCTTC.

This clonotype turned up a few times. This sequence joins TRBV7-9 and TRBJ2-2; a weak D match, TRBD2 (5 bases). Trimming shortened V by 7 bases and J by 2 bases, and 11 bases separated the two germline ends. This CDR3 is 14 amino acids long. Germline V gene lookup returns CDR1 SEHNR and CDR2 FQNEAQ (reference sequence). CDR3 in amino acids: CASTRGSNTGELFF. CDR3 bases: TGTGCCAGCACACGGGGATCTAACACCGGGGAGCTGTTTTTT.

The chain joins TRBV12-3 or TRBV12-4 to TRBJ2-7; no clear D gene. Trimming pared 5 bases from V and 7 bases from J, leaving 15 bases between. This CDR3 contains 13 residues. CDR3 nucleotides: TGTGCCAGCAGTGTTTATCTCGGACGGGAGCAGTACTTC. It is translated as CASSVYLGREQYF.

Ten or more counts support this clonotype. This CDR3 is CASRIGPGYEQYF. The CDR3 DNA reads TGTGCCAGCAGAATAGGTCCAGGTTACGAGCAGTACTTC. The chain combines TRBV28 with TRBJ2-7; D gene unclear. In germline, CDR1 is MDHEN, CDR2 SYDVKM. This CDR3 contains 13 residues. The V and J ends lost 6 bases and 4 bases respectively, with 13 bases between them.

This chain joins TRBV2 and TRBJ1-2; a possible D gene is TRBD1 (5 bases). Germline loops: CDR1 SNHLY, CDR2 FYNNEI. The V end lost 7 bases, the J end lost 0 bases, and 9 bases lay between the germline ends. There are 13 residues in the CDR3. The CDR3 nucleotides are TGTGCCAGCATCCCAGGGCCTAACTATGGCTACACCTTC. Protein product: CASIPGPNYGYTF.

The gene calls are TRBV28 and TRBJ1-2; 10 bases are a match to TRBD1. The length of the CDR3 is 14 residues. Germline V gene data show CDR1 as MDHEN and CDR2 as SYDVKM. The V and J ends lost 6 bases and 8 bases, in that order; junction bases with no gene match: 9. The CDR3 reads CASRAGGTGDGYTF. CDR3 sequence (DNA): TGTGCCAGCAGGGCCGGAGGGACAGGGGACGGCTACACCTTC.

This chain links TRBV19 with TRBJ2-3; tentative D call: TRBD2 (5 bases). This CDR3 has 14 amino acids. V lost 6 bases and J 3 bases, leaving 13 bases between the germline ends. Germline lookup yields CDR1 LNHDA and CDR2 SQIVND (reference sequence). The DNA of the CDR3 is TGTGCCAGTAGACCGAGACTATTTACAGATACGCAGTATTTT. It codes for CASRPRLFTDTQYF.

This clonotype was seen more than once but under ten times. The V gene is TRBV12-3 or TRBV12-4, the J gene TRBJ2-2, with D possibly TRBD1 on 7 matching bases. The V end was cut by 6 bases, the J end by 2 bases, with 19 bases between. CDR3 size: 17 residues. CDR3 sequence: CASSPDPGGKNTGELFF. The CDR3, as DNA: TGTGCCAGCAGCCCCGACCCAGGGGGGAAAAACACCGGGGAGCTGTTTTTT.